One and the same sample provided the 17 T cell receptor beta chains below, sequenced in a study of blood T cell repertoires in COVID-19. The method was immunoSEQ multiplex PCR; TCRdb's version includes in-frame clones alone and lacks a portion of them. The top ten clones hold 6% to 9.5% of a sample with roughly 120,000 clones, about nine tenths of them seen once. The specimen was peripheral blood. The source of these receptors is a man aged 65-85 years who had recovered from COVID-19.

The V gene is TRBV9, the J gene TRBJ1-3; 11 bases line up with TRBD1. The V and J ends lost 3 bases and 9 bases, in that order; junction bases with no gene match: 5. The CDR3 has 14 residues. Germline CDR1 and CDR2: SGDLS and YYNGEE. This CDR3 is CASSAGTGGLTIYF. The CDR3, as DNA: TGTGCCAGCAGCGCAGGGACAGGGGGTCTCACCATATATTTT.

This clone was found a few times. V and J are TRBV11-2 and TRBJ2-3; 8 bases line up with TRBD1. The CDR3 length is 15 residues. The germline V gene encodes CDR1 SGHAT and CDR2 FQNNGV. V was clipped by 6 bases and J by 3 bases; unmatched bases: 8. The CDR3 DNA is TGTGCCAGCAGGTTAATGGGACAGGCGACAGATACGCAGTATTTT. It translates to CASRLMGQATDTQYF.

V and J are TRBV9 and TRBJ1-6, with unresolved D. V was trimmed by 2 bases and J by 7 bases, leaving 10 bases between them. The germline CDR1 and CDR2 sequences are SGDLS and YYNGEE. This CDR3 has 14 amino acids. Written as DNA, the CDR3 is TGTGCCAGCAGCGTTAGACATCTAAATTCACCCCTCCACTTT. Translating gives CASSVRHLNSPLHF. The variable domain in full, completed from reference TRBV9 and TRBJ1-6, reads DSGVTQTPKHLITATGQRVTLRCSPRSGDLSVYWYQQSLDQGLQFLIQYYNGEERAKGNILERFSAQQFPDLHSELNLSSLELGDSALYFCASSVRHLNSPLHFGNGTRLTVT.

This chain uses TRBV27 with TRBJ1-6, with 9 bases lining up with TRBD1. Losses at the gene ends were 5 bases for V and 8 bases for J; bases not matched to a gene: 10. The CDR3 has 16 amino acids. Germline-derived CDR1 and CDR2 are MNHEY and SMNVEV (reference sequence). In nucleotides, the CDR3 is TGTGCCAGCAGTCTGAACACAGGGGGCCTGTATTCACCCCTCCACTTT. It codes for CASSLNTGGLYSPLHF.

The chain carries TRBV29-1 and TRBJ1-4; 9 nucleotides align to TRBD1. Germline V CDR1 and CDR2: SQVTM, ANQGSEA. This CDR3 contains 13 residues. With 6 bases clipped from V and 7 bases from J, the junction kept 6 bases outside the gene matches. The CDR3 sequence is CSVARTGVEKLFF. CDR3 in DNA: TGCAGCGTGGCCCGGACAGGGGTTGAAAAACTGTTTTTT.

Only one count was recorded for this clone. The V and J genes are TRBV2 and TRBJ1-5; TRBD1 aligns across 8 bases. The CDR3 has 14 amino acids. CDR1 and CDR2 from the germline V gene are SNHLY and FYNNEI. J was trimmed by 9 bases and V by 3 bases; bases with no gene match: 7. The CDR3 coding sequence is TGTGCCAGCAGTGAGGACAGGGCCGCGCGGCCCCAGCATTTT. Translating gives CASSEDRAARPQHF.

This sequence joins TRBV3-1 (or the pseudogene TRBV3-2) and TRBJ2-7; TRBD1 matches at 10 bases. CDR3 length: 16 residues. CDR1 LGHDT and CDR2 YNNKEL come from the germline V gene (reference sequence). J lost 2 bases, V lost 3 bases, and 7 bases had no gene match. The CDR3 DNA reads TGTGCCAGCAGCCATTCCGGAGGACAGGGGGCCTACGAGCAGTACTTC. Translating gives CASSHSGGQGAYEQYF.

This chain connects TRBV24-1 to TRBJ1-2; 8 bases are shared with TRBD1. J lost 7 bases, V lost 3 bases, and 6 bases had no gene match. Looked up from germline, CDR1 is KGHDR and CDR2 is SFDVKD. The CDR3 is made up of 14 amino acids. In DNA form, the CDR3 reads TGTGCCACCAGTGATCACCGACAGGGGAGTGGCTACACCTTC. Residues: CATSDHRQGSGYTF.

This clone came up a few times. V usage is TRBV5-4 and J usage is TRBJ2-1, with 7 nucleotides matching TRBD2. Trimming removed 4 bases from V and 8 bases from J; junction bases left unmatched: 3. Germline CDR1 reads SGHNT; CDR2 reads YYREEE (reference sequence). The CDR3 has 12 residues. The CDR3 is CASSRGVDEQFF. CDR3 nucleotide sequence: TGTGCCAGCAGCCGGGGGGTCGATGAGCAGTTCTTC. Based on the CDR3 plus reference TRBV5-4 and TRBJ2-1, the full variable domain is ETGVTQSPTHLIKTRGQQVTLRCSSQSGHNTVSWYQQALGQGPQFIFQYYREEENGRGNFPPRFSGLQFPNYSSELNVNALELDDSALYLCASSRGVDEQFFGPGTRLTVL.

The chain links TRBV7-2 to TRBJ2-1; the match to TRBD2 covers 11 bases. Looked up from germline, CDR1 is SGHTA and CDR2 is FQGNSA. V shed 5 bases, J shed 4 bases, and the junction held 10 bases outside the gene matches. The CDR3 sequence is 17 residues long. CDR3: CASSLTLAGGPYNEQFF. In nucleotides, the CDR3 is TGTGCCAGCAGCCTAACCTTAGCGGGAGGGCCTTACAATGAGCAGTTCTTC.

V gene TRBV10-3 combines with J gene TRBJ2-5; D is possibly TRBD1 (6 bases). Trimming removed 8 bases at V and 5 bases at J, with 18 bases between. The CDR3 has 14 amino acids. CDR1 and CDR2 from the germline V gene are ENHRY and SYGVKD. The chain's CDR3 is CAIGTGQPRETQYF. As DNA, the CDR3 is TGTGCCATCGGTACAGGGCAGCCTCGGGAGACCCAGTACTTC.

J is TRBJ2-1 and V is TRBV28; weak D call: TRBD2 (5 bases). The germline CDR1 and CDR2 sequences are MDHEN and SYDVKM. V was shortened by 5 bases and J by 8 bases, with 25 bases between the two germline ends. The length of the CDR3 is 17 residues. The CDR3 DNA sequence: TGTGCCAGCAGTCCAACAGCGGTGTTTAGGTATCGGTATGAGCAGTTCTTC. Translated, it gives CASSPTAVFRYRYEQFF.

This chain connects TRBV3-1 (or the pseudogene TRBV3-2) to TRBJ2-7, with D possibly being TRBD2 (5 bases). This CDR3 is 13 amino acids long. Germline CDR1 is LGHDT and CDR2 is YNNKEL (reference sequence). V was pared by 4 bases and J by 2 bases, with 9 bases between. CDR3 amino acids: CASSRGAAYEQYF. The CDR3 DNA sequence: TGTGCCAGCAGCCGGGGAGCCGCCTACGAGCAGTACTTC.

This rearrangement joins TRBV10-3 to TRBJ2-1; TRBD2 is a possible D gene (6 bases). CDR3 length: 14 amino acids. V was cut by 6 bases and J by 8 bases, with 17 bases left in between. From germline, CDR1 is ENHRY and CDR2 SYGVKD. In DNA, the CDR3 is TGTGCCATCAGCCGGGACTTAAGGGACGATGAGCAGTTCTTC. This translates into CAISRDLRDDEQFF.

This chain links TRBV6-2 or TRBV6-3 with TRBJ1-1, with a possible D match to TRBD1 (5 bases). V lost 5 bases and J 6 bases, leaving 16 bases between the germline ends. This CDR3 comprises 14 residues. The germline V gene has CDR1 MNHEY and CDR2 SVGEGT. Here the CDR3 reads CASSPLRDASEAFF. The CDR3 DNA follows: TGTGCCAGCAGTCCCCTCAGGGATGCCTCTGAAGCTTTCTTT.

The V gene is TRBV28, the J gene TRBJ2-7; 8 bases agree with TRBD1. Trimming removed 4 bases from V and 6 bases from J; junction bases left unmatched: 8. CDR3 size: 14 residues. Germline V CDR1 and CDR2: MDHEN, SYDVKM. The chain's CDR3 is CASSWATGVSEQYF. DNA of the CDR3: TGTGCCAGCAGTTGGGCGACAGGGGTCTCCGAGCAGTACTTC.

J is TRBJ1-2 and V is TRBV23-1; TRBD1 aligns across 8 bases. TRBV23-1 belongs to the ORF category, with a function that is uncertain. CDR3 length equals 17 residues. J was trimmed by 4 bases and V by 0 bases; bases with no gene match: 10. CDR3 amino acids: CASSQSVETGVAYGYTF. Here the CDR3 DNA reads TGCGCCAGCAGTCAATCGGTGGAGACAGGGGTAGCCTATGGCTACACCTTC.